A single sample gave rise to the 9 T cell receptor beta chains below, sequenced in a study of T cell responses to AZD1222 COVID-19 vaccine. Generated by immunoSEQ multiplex PCR, the TCRdb table keeps only in-frame clones and is missing some. This sample has more than 150,000 clones, with roughly 91% found just once. The source material was peripheral blood, sampled 28 days after the second AZD1222 dose. These receptors all come from an adult who received the AZD1222 COVID-19 vaccine.

This rearrangement joins TRBV30 to TRBJ1-4; D gene uncertain. V was cut by 0 bases and J by 12 bases, with 20 bases left in between. Germline V gene sequence: CDR1 GTSNPN, CDR2 SVGIG (reference sequence). This CDR3 region has 15 residues. CDR3 nucleotide sequence: TGTGCCTGGAGTGTACTTAAACCCCACGGTGGAGAACTGTTTTTT. It is translated as CAWSVLKPHGGELFF.

With regard to this clone: Compared with germline, one end of the junction differs, possibly owing to a read error. The CDR3 is CASTLSSIGTQPQHF. The DNA for the CDR3 is TGTGCCAGCACTTTAAGCTCTATTGGGACTCAGCCCCAGCATTTT. The chain couples TRBV28 to TRBJ1-5, with D perhaps matching TRBD1 (5 bases). The CDR3 extends over 15 amino acids. Germline V gene data show CDR1 as MDHEN and CDR2 as SYDVKM.

This chain connects TRBV7-9 to TRBJ1-2, with 7 nucleotides matching TRBD1. Germline V gives CDR1 SEHNR, CDR2 FQNEAQ (reference sequence). The CDR3 is 12 residues long. The J segment lost 7 bases and the V segment lost 5 bases, leaving 4 bases of the junction unmatched. This CDR3 reads CASSSGTVGYTF. In DNA form, the CDR3 reads TGTGCCAGCAGCAGTGGGACAGTTGGCTACACCTTC.

The gene calls are TRBV7-9 and TRBJ1-2, with 7 nucleotides matching TRBD1. Germline V gene data show CDR1 as SEHNR and CDR2 as FQNEAQ (reference sequence). The ends lost 5 bases at V and 2 bases at J; junction bases unmatched: 8. The CDR3 is 15 residues long. CDR3 nucleotides: TGTGCCAGCAGCCAACCGGGACAGAACAACTATGGCTACACCTTC. Its protein product is CASSQPGQNNYGYTF.

The chain uses TRBV12-5 and TRBJ2-3; 8 nucleotides align to TRBD1. V was pared by 5 bases and J by 4 bases, with 5 bases of the junction left unmatched. CDR3 length: 14 amino acids. CDR1 is LGHNT, CDR2 FRNRAP, per germline. In DNA, the CDR3 is TGTGCTAGTGGTGCAGGACAGGGATCAGATACGCAGTATTTT. It encodes CASGAGQGSDTQYF.

This chain connects TRBV9 to TRBJ1-1, with 9 bases lining up with TRBD1. V gave up 8 bases and J gave up 6 bases; unmatched junction bases: 14. CDR1 SGDLS and CDR2 YYNGEE come from the germline V gene. This CDR3 region has 15 residues. The CDR3, as DNA: TGTGCCAGTAGTGTAAGGGACAGGGCTTTTGCTGAAGCTTTCTTT. Amino acids: CASSVRDRAFAEAFF.

The chain has TRBV7-9 and TRBJ1-5; 9 bases are a match to TRBD1. Germline trimming cut 5 bases from V and 7 bases from J; bases unmatched to any gene: 9. Germline-derived CDR1 and CDR2 are SEHNR and FQNEAQ (reference sequence). The CDR3 has 15 amino acids. The CDR3 DNA reads as TGTGCCAGCAGCCTCGGGACAGGGTGGGGACAGCCCCAGCATTTT. It codes for CASSLGTGWGQPQHF.

The chain combines TRBV28 with TRBJ1-2; 7 nucleotides align to TRBD1. The germline CDR1 and CDR2 sequences are MDHEN and SYDVKM. V was clipped by 5 bases and J by 7 bases; unmatched bases: 13. The CDR3 length is 15 residues. CDR3 loop: CASSEQGIFTGGYTF. CDR3 DNA: TGTGCCAGCAGTGAACAGGGGATCTTCACCGGTGGCTACACCTTC.

This chain links TRBV2 with TRBJ2-7, with 8 bases fitting TRBD1. J gave up 2 bases and V 6 bases, and 6 bases lay outside the gene matches. The CDR3 contains 14 residues. Germline V gene lookup returns CDR1 SNHLY and CDR2 FYNNEI. Here the CDR3 reads CASRMTGETYEQYF. The CDR3 DNA follows: TGTGCCAGCAGAATGACAGGGGAGACCTACGAGCAGTACTTC.